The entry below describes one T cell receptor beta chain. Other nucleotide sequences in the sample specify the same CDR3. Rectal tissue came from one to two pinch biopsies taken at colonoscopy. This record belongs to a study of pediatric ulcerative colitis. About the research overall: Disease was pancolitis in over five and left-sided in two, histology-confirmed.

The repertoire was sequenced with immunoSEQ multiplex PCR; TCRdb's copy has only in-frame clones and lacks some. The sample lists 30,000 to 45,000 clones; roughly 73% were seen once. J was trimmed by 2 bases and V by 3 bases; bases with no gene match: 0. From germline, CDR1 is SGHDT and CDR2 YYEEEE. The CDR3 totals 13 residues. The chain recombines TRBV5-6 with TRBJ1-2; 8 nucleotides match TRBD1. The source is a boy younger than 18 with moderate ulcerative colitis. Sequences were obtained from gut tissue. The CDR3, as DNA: TGTGCCAGCAGCTGGGACAGGAACTATGGCTACACCTTC. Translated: CASSWDRNYGYTF.